This entry concerns a single T cell receptor (beta chain). This specimen belongs to a study of blood T cell repertoires in COVID-19. Across the whole study: Italy, Spain and the United States were the sources of the convalescent and acute COVID-19 samples.

CDR1 is SNHLY and CDR2 is FYNNEI in the germline V gene. The CDR3 totals 14 residues. J was trimmed by 0 bases and V by 8 bases; bases with no gene match: 3. Only in-frame clones appear in the TCRdb table, and some are missing; sequencing was by immunoSEQ multiplex PCR. The repertoire holds over 300,000 clones, with roughly 85% as singletons. This chain links TRBV2 with TRBJ2-1; the match to TRBD2 covers 8 bases. The clonotype comes from a human donor in a cohort sampled during active COVID-19. The specimen sequenced was peripheral blood. CDR3 loop: CASVAGSSYNEQFF. The CDR3 region has the DNA TGTGCCAGCGTAGCGGGGTCCTCCTACAATGAGCAGTTCTTC.